This T cell receptor beta chain originates from a study of blood T cell repertoires in COVID-19. In its sample, this clone was seen once. Method: immunoSEQ multiplex PCR; TCRdb's copy keeps in-frame clones and lacks some. Of approximately 91,000 clones listed, around 90% are singletons. V gave up 0 bases and J gave up 0 bases, with 6 bases separating them. The germline V gene has CDR1 SGHKS and CDR2 YYEKEE (reference sequence). The CDR3 totals 14 residues. The TCR comes from a man between 65 and 85 years old with acute or convalescent COVID-19. Sequencing used peripheral blood. The J gene is TRBJ1-1, the V gene TRBV5-5; D gene unclear. DNA of the CDR3: TGTGCCAGCAGCTTGGGACATTTGAACACTGAAGCTTTCTTT. This encodes CASSLGHLNTEAFF.